This TCR beta chain derives from a study of sequential checkpoint blockade in melanoma (dated by TCRdb to between 2017 and 2020). Study-level background: Patients were randomized 1:1 to first-line nivolumab followed by ipilimumab (arm A) or ipilimumab followed by nivolumab (arm B). Maintenance nivolumab came after each of the two trial sequences.

CDR1 and CDR2 are drawn from the germline V gene: SGHAT, FQNNGV. V loses 3 bases at its end and J loses 4 bases; junction bases beyond the gene matches: 6. The cysteine opens and the phenylalanine closes a CDR3 of 14 amino acids. The sequence is cut down to CDR3 DNA, 42 bases in frame from base 1. The treatment or condition label for this specimen denotes: randomized to nivolumab then ipilimumab (arm A) or the reverse (arm B). No trial patient had received prior DNA-damaging chemotherapy. Live CD3+CD8+ cells negative for CD19 and CD56 were sorted from thawed PBMCs on a FACS Aria II flow cytometer. Samples came from patients with melanoma in CheckMate 064, a randomized, open-label phase II trial of sequential checkpoint blockade. Leukapheresis was used to collect peripheral blood mononuclear cells, which were then purified with Ficoll-Paque and frozen in human serum with 10% DMSO. Right after sorting, the blood CD3+CD8+ cells were verified to be >98% pure, and DNA extraction followed.

Comments on this clone: No antigen is known for it. One base away there is no much larger clone; base qualities are not given.

Findings and caveats that apply to the study as a whole: Larger, independent patient cohorts are needed to validate the response-prediction model that combines TCR metrics and mutation burden.

The immunoSEQ Assay was used to immunosequence TCRbeta CDR3 regions from genomic DNA. Prior to high-throughput sequencing, genomic DNA was amplified by bias-controlled multiplex PCR. Per the original workflow: To quantify the absolute abundance of each unique TCRbeta CDR3 region, the sequences were collapsed and filtered. Clonality, defined as 1 minus Pielou's evenness, was calculated using productive rearrangements only. A previously published method was used to identify clones whose frequencies were significantly greater in on-treatment samples than in baseline samples. TCRdb took this table from immuneACCESS and kept in-frame rearrangements with V and J called. Such tables lack part of the clones; where checked against another copy, unresolved V genes explain under half of the gap, and the rest is unexplained. The D gene and trimming were derived from the DNA, and the V and J assignments and clone size from that table. This sample lists 20,000 to 25,000 clones; 65% to 85% were detected once. The ten largest clones capture around 9.1% of the sample.

The receptor chain draws on TRBV11-2 and TRBJ2-7, and TRBD2 aligns with 7 junction nucleotides. This TCR came from a human donor with melanoma. Sample: CD8+ T cells sorted from blood (inferred from file names), taken from a patient given nivolumab and ipilimumab in sequence. The DNA sequence is TGTGCCAGCAGCTTCGGTCTAGCGGCTTACGAGCAGTACTTC. Its coded protein is CASSFGLAAYEQYF. With all but the CDR3 taken from the reference TRBV11-2 and TRBJ2-7 genes, the full variable domain is: EAGVAQSPRYKIIEKRQSVAFWCNPISGHATLYWYQQILGQGPKLLIQFQNNGVVDDSQLPKDRFSAERLKGVDSTLKIQPAKLEDSAVYLCASSFGLAAYEQYFGPGTRLTVT.